This T cell receptor (beta chain) derives from a study of T cell repertoires in cytomegalovirus infection. Study-wide findings and caveats: The study identified carriers of CMV plus the relevant HLA from cumulative public TCR beta family frequency.

In its sample, this clonotype was seen a few times. What it recognizes is unknown. Using its own MiXCR run on the reads, TCRdb lists one record per CDR3 protein. This sample yields 300,000 to 450,000 distinct CDR3 sequences, of which roughly 20% are seen a single time; 7.5% to 9.5% belongs to the top ten. Trimming cost V 5 bases and J 4 bases, with 16 bases left between them. The CDR3 runs 14 residues. Germline V gene lookup returns CDR1 DFQATT and CDR2 SNEGSKA (reference sequence). The rearrangement joins TRBV20-1 to TRBJ2-3; D ambiguous. The sequence was obtained from a human donor in good health (CMV status not recorded). Some clones in this sample may be carry-over from other donors' samples. Sequencing was performed on PBMCs. The CDR3 DNA reads TGCAGTGCTGACCCCGTAAGCCCAGCAGATACGCAGTATTTT. It codes for CSADPVSPADTQYF.